This TCR beta chain was documented in a study of blood T cell repertoires in COVID-19. The overall study: Whether acute or convalescent, the COVID-19 samples came from the United States, Italy and Spain. Nucleic acid was either cDNA or gDNA, and it came from T cells, B-cell-depleted T cells, or PBMCs.

This clone was detected a few times. Per the study methods: Reference gene primers were amplified, and this amplification served to estimate nucleated cell counts. The table came from immunoSEQ multiplex PCR; TCRdb's copy has only in-frame clones and leaves some out. V, J and clone size derive from that table, while D and trimming were established from the DNA sequence. The sample has approximately 190,000 clones, around 80% seen once. This CDR3 has 13 residues. The V end was cut by 3 bases, the J end by 2 bases, with 7 bases between. Germline V gene lookup returns CDR1 MNHEY and CDR2 SMNVEV (reference sequence).

The chain has TRBV27 and TRBJ1-1; the D is unclear. The sequencing sample was made of peripheral blood. The clonotype was recovered from a man aged 30 to 45 with active or convalescent COVID-19. CDR3 sequence reads: CASSFPGNTEAFF. CDR3 DNA sequence: TGTGCCAGCAGTTTTCCAGGCAACACTGAAGCTTTCTTT.